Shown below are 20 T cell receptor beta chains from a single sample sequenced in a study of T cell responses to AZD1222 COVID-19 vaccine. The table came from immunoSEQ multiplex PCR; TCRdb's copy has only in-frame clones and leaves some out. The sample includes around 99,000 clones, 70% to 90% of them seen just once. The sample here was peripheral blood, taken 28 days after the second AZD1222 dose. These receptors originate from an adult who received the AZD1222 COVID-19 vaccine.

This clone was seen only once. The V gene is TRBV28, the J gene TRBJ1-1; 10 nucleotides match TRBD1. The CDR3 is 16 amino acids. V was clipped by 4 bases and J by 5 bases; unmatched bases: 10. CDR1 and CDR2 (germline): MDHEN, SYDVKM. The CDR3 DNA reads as TGTGCCAGCAGTTCCCCCGGACAGGGGGGGAGGACTGAAGCTTTCTTT. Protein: CASSSPGQGGRTEAFF.

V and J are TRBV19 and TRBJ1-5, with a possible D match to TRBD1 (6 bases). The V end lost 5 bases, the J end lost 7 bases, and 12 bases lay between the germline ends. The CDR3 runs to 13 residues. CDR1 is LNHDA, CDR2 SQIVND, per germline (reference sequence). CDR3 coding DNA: TGTGCCAGTAGTCAAGGGGGTCAGCAGCCCCAGCATTTT. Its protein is CASSQGGQQPQHF.

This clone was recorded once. The CDR3 bases are TGTGCCAGCAGCCAAGATAAGGGCACGAGTCTTGAGAATGAGCAGTTCTTC. Protein product: CASSQDKGTSLENEQFF. The chain combines TRBV4-2 with TRBJ2-1; D uncertain. The CDR3 is 17 residues long. V lost 0 bases to trimming and J lost 7 bases, with 19 bases between them. Germline CDR1 reads LGHNA; CDR2 reads YNFKEQ.

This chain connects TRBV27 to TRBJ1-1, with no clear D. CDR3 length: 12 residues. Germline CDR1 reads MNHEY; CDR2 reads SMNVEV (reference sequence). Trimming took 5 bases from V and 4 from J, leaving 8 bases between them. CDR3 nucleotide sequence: TGTGCCAGCAGTCAGTGGGGCACTGAAGCTTTCTTT. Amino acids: CASSQWGTEAFF.

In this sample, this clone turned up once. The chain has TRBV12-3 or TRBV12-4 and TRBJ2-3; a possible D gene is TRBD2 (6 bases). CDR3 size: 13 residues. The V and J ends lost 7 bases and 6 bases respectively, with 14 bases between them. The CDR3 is CASTGGLLDTQYF. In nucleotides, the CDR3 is TGTGCCAGCACCGGTGGACTATTGGATACGCAGTATTTT.

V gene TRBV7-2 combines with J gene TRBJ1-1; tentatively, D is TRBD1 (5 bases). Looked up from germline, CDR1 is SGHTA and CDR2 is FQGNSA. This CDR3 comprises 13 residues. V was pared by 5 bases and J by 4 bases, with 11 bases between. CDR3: CASSGRVATEAFF. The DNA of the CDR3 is TGTGCCAGCAGCGGCAGGGTTGCCACTGAAGCTTTCTTT.

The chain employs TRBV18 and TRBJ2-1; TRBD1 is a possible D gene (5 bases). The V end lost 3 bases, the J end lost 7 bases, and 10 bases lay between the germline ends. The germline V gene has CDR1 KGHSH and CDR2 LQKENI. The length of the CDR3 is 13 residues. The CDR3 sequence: CASSPTQGNEQFF. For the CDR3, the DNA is TGTGCCAGCTCACCGACCCAGGGAAATGAGCAGTTCTTC.

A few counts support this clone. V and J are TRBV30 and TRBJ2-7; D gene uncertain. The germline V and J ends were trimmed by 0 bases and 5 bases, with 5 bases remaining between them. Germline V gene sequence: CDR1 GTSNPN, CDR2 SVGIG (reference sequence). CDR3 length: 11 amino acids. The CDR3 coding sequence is TGTGCCTGGAGTGTTGCCCACGAGCAGTACTTC. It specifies CAWSVAHEQYF.

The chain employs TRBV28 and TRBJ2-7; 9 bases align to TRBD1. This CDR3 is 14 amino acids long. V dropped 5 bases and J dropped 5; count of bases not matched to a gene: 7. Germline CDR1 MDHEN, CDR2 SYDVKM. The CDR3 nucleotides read TGTGCCAGCAGTAGACAGGGGGTGATAAACGAGCAGTACTTC. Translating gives CASSRQGVINEQYF.

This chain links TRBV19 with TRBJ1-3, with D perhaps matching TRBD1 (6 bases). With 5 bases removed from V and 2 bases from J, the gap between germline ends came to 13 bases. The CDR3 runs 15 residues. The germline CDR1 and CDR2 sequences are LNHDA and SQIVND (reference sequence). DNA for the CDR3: TGTGCCAGTAGTCCGGGGACACTCGCTGGAAACACCATATATTTT. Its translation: CASSPGTLAGNTIYF.

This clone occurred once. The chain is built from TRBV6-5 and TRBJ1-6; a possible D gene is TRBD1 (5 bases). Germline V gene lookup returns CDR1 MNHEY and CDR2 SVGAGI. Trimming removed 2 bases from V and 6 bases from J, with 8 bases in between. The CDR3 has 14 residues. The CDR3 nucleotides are TGTGCCAGCAGTTACGGGAGGGGTAATTCACCCCTCCACTTT. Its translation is CASSYGRGNSPLHF.

Written as DNA, the CDR3 is TGTGCCAGCAGTGCCCGGGACACTCGCACAGATACGCAGTATTTT. Translating it yields CASSARDTRTDTQYF. The chain couples TRBV6-2 or TRBV6-3 to TRBJ2-3, with a weak D call TRBD1 (6 bases). This CDR3 is 15 amino acids long. Deletions cut 5 bases from V and 1 base from J, with 13 bases between. The germline CDR1 and CDR2 sequences are MNHEY and SVGEGT.

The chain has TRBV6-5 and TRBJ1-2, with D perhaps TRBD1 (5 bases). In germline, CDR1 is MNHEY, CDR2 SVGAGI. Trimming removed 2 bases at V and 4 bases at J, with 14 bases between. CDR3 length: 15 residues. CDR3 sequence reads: CASSYKGQGIYGYTF. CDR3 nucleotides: TGTGCCAGCAGTTACAAGGGGCAGGGAATCTATGGCTACACCTTC.

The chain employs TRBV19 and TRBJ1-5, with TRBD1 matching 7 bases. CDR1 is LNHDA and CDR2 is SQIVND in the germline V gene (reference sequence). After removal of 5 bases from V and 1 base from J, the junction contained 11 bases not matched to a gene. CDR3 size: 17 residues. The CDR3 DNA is TGTGCCAGTAGTGCCGGCCTGACAGGGTCAAGCAATCAGCCCCAGCATTTT. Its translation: CASSAGLTGSSNQPQHF.

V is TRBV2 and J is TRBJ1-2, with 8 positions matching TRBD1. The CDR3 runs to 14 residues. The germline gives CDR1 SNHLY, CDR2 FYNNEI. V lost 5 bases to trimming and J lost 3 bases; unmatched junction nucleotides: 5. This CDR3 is CASSSTGVYYGYTF. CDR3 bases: TGTGCCAGCAGTTCGACAGGGGTCTACTATGGCTACACCTTC.

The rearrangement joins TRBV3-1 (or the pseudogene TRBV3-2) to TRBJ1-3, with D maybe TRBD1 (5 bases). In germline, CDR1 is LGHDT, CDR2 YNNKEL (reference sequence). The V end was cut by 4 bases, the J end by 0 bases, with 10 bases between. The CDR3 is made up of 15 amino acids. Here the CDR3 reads CASSLQAISGNTIYF. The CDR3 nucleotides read TGTGCCAGCAGCCTACAGGCGATCTCTGGAAACACCATATATTTT.

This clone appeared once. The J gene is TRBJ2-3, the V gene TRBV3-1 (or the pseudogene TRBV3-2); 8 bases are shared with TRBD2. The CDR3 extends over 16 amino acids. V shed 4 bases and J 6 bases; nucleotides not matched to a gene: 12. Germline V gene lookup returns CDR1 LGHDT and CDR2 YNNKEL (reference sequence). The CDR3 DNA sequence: TGTGCCAGCAGCCCCGACCTAACGGGGGGGCCGGATACGCAGTATTTT. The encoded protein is CASSPDLTGGPDTQYF.

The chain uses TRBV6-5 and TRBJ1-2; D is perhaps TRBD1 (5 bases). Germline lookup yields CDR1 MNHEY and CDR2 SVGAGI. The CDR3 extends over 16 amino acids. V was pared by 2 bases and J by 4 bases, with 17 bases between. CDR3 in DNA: TGTGCCAGCAGTTACGCCGCCGGGGCCTTCGCCTATGGCTACACCTTC. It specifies CASSYAAGAFAYGYTF.

The CDR3 sequence is CASSQDVASSSSYEQYF. CDR3 nucleotides: TGTGCCAGCAGCCAAGATGTGGCATCCTCCTCTTCCTACGAGCAGTACTTC. The chain is built from TRBV3-1 (or the pseudogene TRBV3-2) and TRBJ2-7; no definite D call. Germline loops: CDR1 LGHDT, CDR2 YNNKEL (reference sequence). V was pared by 0 bases and J by 1 base, with 16 bases between. The CDR3 runs 17 residues.

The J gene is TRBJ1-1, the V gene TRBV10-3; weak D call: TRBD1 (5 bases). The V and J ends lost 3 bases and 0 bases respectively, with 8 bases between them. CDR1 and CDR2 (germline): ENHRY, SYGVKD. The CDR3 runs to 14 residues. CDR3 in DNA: TGTGCCATCAGTGAAGCGGGGCTGAACACTGAAGCTTTCTTT. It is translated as CAISEAGLNTEAFF.